What follows are 13 T cell receptor beta chains derived from one specimen sequenced in a study of cytomegalovirus exposure and HLA in healthy donors. Clones were sequenced by immunoSEQ multiplex PCR, and TCRdb holds only the in-frame ones, with some missing. The sample lists roughly 250,000 clones; just under 90% were seen once. The sample comprised PBMCs. The receptor source for this set is a man younger than 35 in good health and CMV-seronegative.

This clone appeared a single time. This chain links TRBV2 with TRBJ1-5, with 7 bases identical to TRBD1. The germline gives CDR1 SNHLY, CDR2 FYNNEI. The CDR3 has 19 amino acids. V lost 7 bases, J lost 0 bases, and 18 bases stayed unmatched. The CDR3 bases are TGTGCCAGCAAAGCAGACAGGGCCCCTGGGACTCATAGCAATCAGCCCCAGCATTTT. Protein product: CASKADRAPGTHSNQPQHF.

The chain uses TRBV4-2 and TRBJ2-7; tentative D call: TRBD2 (6 bases). The V gene's germline CDR1 is LGHNA and CDR2 YNFKEQ. This CDR3 region has 15 residues. The V end was cut by 4 bases, the J end by 3 bases, with 16 bases between. The CDR3, as DNA: TGTGCCAGCAGCCCCGCAAGCGGGCCATACTACGAGCAGTACTTC. This codes for CASSPASGPYYEQYF.

The CDR3 sequence: CASSFRVYEQYF. In nucleotides, the CDR3 is TGTGCCAGCAGTTTCCGGGTGTACGAGCAGTACTTC. This chain uses TRBV28 with TRBJ2-7; no firm D call. V lost 3 bases to trimming and J lost 4 bases, with 7 bases between them. Germline assignment: CDR1 MDHEN and CDR2 SYDVKM. The CDR3 contains 12 residues.

J is TRBJ1-6 and V is TRBV7-2; 10 nucleotides agree with TRBD1. The CDR3 length is 17 residues. The germline gives CDR1 SGHTA, CDR2 FQGNSA. After removal of 5 bases from V and 9 bases from J, the junction contained 13 bases not matched to a gene. The CDR3 loop is CASSIWTGGTLGSPLHF. Written as DNA, the CDR3 is TGTGCCAGCAGCATATGGACAGGGGGGACCCTGGGTTCACCCCTCCACTTT.

This chain joins TRBV4-3 and TRBJ1-6; 8 bases are a match to TRBD1. The germline V gene encodes CDR1 LGHNA and CDR2 YSLEER. The CDR3 is 13 residues long. The junction had 1 base not matched to a gene; V was cut back by 4 bases and J by 8 bases. The DNA for the CDR3 is TGCGCCAGCAGCCGGGGACAGGATTCACCCCTCCACTTT. This codes for CASSRGQDSPLHF.

V usage is TRBV7-2 and J usage is TRBJ2-1, with 7 bases fitting TRBD2. V lost 3 bases, J lost 5 bases, and 7 bases stayed unmatched. Germline V CDR1 and CDR2: SGHTA, FQGNSA. This CDR3 is 15 amino acids long. As DNA, the CDR3 is TGTGCCAGCAGCTTGGGACTATCAGAGAACAATGAGCAGTTCTTC. It encodes CASSLGLSENNEQFF.

The CDR3 coding sequence is TGTGCCAGCAGACTGGGGGGCACCGGGGAGCTGTTTTTT. It specifies CASRLGGTGELFF. The J gene is TRBJ2-2, the V gene TRBV5-5; a possible D gene is TRBD2 (6 bases). The germline V and J ends were trimmed by 5 bases and 4 bases, with 9 bases remaining between them. The CDR3 contains 13 residues. CDR1 is SGHKS and CDR2 is YYEKEE in the germline V gene (reference sequence).

The rearrangement joins TRBV6-1 to TRBJ1-5; no clear D. This CDR3 region has 13 residues. V lost 7 bases, J lost 3 bases, and 10 bases lay in between. Germline V gives CDR1 MNHNS, CDR2 SASEGT. CDR3 in DNA: TGTGCCAGCACAGGAGGGATCAATCAGCCCCAGCATTTT. This codes for CASTGGINQPQHF.

The chain uses TRBV19 and TRBJ1-1; D gene ambiguous. The V and J ends lost 3 bases and 0 bases respectively, with 8 bases between them. The CDR3 contains 14 residues. Germline lookup yields CDR1 LNHDA and CDR2 SQIVND (reference sequence). CDR3 amino acids: CASSMGEVNTEAFF. The CDR3 DNA is TGTGCCAGTAGTATGGGCGAAGTGAACACTGAAGCTTTCTTT.

The gene calls are TRBV7-9 and TRBJ2-5; unclear D gene. Trimming took 5 bases from V and 5 from J, leaving 9 bases between them. This CDR3 comprises 12 residues. Germline V gene data show CDR1 as SEHNR and CDR2 as FQNEAQ (reference sequence). The CDR3 DNA follows: TGTGCCAGCAGCCCTAGTGTGGAGACCCAGTACTTC. Its protein product is CASSPSVETQYF.

This chain joins TRBV28 and TRBJ2-7; unclear D gene. V was clipped by 5 bases and J by 2 bases, with 7 bases between them. The germline V gene has CDR1 MDHEN and CDR2 SYDVKM. The length of the CDR3 is 12 residues. CDR3 loop: CASSGQTYEQYF. The CDR3 coding sequence is TGTGCCAGCAGTGGTCAGACCTACGAGCAGTACTTC.

The chain couples TRBV2 to TRBJ2-3, with TRBD1 as a possible D gene (5 bases). Trimming removed 7 bases from V and 3 bases from J, with 8 bases in between. The length of the CDR3 is 12 residues. Germline CDR1 reads SNHLY; CDR2 reads FYNNEI. The CDR3 region is CASKGETDTQYF. Written as DNA, the CDR3 is TGTGCCAGCAAAGGGGAAACAGATACGCAGTATTTT.

This chain joins TRBV7-8 and TRBJ2-1; 7 nucleotides line up with TRBD1. CDR1 SGHVS and CDR2 FQNEAQ come from the germline V gene. After removal of 4 bases from V and 3 bases from J, the junction contained 3 bases not matched to a gene. There are 14 residues in the CDR3. DNA for the CDR3: TGTGCCAGCAGCTCCAGACAGGGCTACAATGAGCAGTTCTTC. It yields the protein CASSSRQGYNEQFF.